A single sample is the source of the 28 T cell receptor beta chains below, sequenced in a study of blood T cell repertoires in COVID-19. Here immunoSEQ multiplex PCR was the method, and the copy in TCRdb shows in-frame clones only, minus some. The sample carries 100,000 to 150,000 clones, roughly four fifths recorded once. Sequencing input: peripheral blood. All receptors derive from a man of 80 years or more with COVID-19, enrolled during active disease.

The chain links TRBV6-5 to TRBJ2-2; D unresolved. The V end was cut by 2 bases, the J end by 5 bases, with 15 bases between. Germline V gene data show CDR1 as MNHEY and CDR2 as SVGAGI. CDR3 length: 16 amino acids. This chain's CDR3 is CASSYGSRSWTGELFF. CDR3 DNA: TGTGCCAGCAGTTACGGTAGCCGGAGTTGGACCGGGGAGCTGTTTTTT.

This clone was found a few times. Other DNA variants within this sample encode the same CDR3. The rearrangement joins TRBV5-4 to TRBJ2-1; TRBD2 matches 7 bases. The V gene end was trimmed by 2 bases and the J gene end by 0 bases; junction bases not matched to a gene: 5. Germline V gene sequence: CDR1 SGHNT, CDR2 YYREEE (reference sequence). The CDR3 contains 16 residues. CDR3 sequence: CASSFPSGSSYNEQFF. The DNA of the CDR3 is TGTGCCAGCAGCTTCCCTAGCGGAAGCTCCTACAATGAGCAGTTCTTC.

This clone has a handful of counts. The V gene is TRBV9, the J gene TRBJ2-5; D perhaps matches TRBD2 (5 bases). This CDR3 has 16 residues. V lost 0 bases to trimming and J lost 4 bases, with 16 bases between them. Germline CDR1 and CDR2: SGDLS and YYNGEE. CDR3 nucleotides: TGTGCCAGCAGCGTAGACAGCCGAGTGGGAGTAGAGACCCAGTACTTC. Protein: CASSVDSRVGVETQYF.

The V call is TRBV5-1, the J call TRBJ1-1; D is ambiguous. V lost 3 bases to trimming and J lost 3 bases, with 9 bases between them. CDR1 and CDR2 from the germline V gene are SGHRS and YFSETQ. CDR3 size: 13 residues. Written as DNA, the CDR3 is TGCGCCAGCAGCTCCAACCGCGACACTGAAGCTTTCTTT. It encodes CASSSNRDTEAFF.

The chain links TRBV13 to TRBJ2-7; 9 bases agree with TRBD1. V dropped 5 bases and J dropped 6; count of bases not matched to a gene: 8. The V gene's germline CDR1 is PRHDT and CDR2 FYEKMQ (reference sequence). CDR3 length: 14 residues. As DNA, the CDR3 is TGTGCCAGCAGCCTCGAGGGACAGGGTCTCGAGCAGTACTTC. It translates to CASSLEGQGLEQYF.

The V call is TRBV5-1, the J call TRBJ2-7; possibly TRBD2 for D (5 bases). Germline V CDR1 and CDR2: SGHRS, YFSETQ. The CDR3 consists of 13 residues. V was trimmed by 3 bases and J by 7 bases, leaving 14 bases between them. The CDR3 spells CASSYVARGEQYF. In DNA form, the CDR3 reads TGCGCCAGCAGCTACGTGGCCCGGGGAGAGCAGTACTTC.

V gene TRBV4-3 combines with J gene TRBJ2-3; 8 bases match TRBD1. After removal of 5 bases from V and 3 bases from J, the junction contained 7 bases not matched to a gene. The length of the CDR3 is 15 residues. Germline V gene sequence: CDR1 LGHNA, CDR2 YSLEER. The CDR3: CASSIGTGRTDTQYF. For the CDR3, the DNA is TGCGCCAGCAGCATCGGGACAGGCCGTACAGATACGCAGTATTTT.

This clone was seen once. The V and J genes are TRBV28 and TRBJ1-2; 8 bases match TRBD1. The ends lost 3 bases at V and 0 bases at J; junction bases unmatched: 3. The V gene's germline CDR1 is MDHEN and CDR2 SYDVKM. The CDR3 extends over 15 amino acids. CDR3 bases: TGTGCCAGCAGTTTCCAGGGGGCGACTAACTATGGCTACACCTTC. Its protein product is CASSFQGATNYGYTF.

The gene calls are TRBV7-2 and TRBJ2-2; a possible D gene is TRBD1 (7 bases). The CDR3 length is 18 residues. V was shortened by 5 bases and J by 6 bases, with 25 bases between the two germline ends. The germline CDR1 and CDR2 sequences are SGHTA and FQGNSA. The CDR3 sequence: CASSGGATGDRGPGELFF. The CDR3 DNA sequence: TGTGCCAGCAGCGGAGGGGCCACAGGGGATCGGGGCCCCGGGGAGCTGTTTTTT.

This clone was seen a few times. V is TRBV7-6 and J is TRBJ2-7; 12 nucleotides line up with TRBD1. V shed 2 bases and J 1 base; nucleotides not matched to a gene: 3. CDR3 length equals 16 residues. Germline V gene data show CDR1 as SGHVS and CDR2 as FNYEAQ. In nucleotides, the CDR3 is TGTGCCAGCAGCTTAATGGGACAGGGGGCGTCCTACGAGCAGTACTTC. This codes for CASSLMGQGASYEQYF.

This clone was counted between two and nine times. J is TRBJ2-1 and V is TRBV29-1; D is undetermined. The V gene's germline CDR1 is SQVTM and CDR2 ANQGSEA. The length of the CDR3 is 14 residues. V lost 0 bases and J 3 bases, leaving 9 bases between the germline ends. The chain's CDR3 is CSVEDNTNYNEQFF. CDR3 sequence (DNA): TGCAGCGTTGAAGATAATACTAACTACAATGAGCAGTTCTTC.

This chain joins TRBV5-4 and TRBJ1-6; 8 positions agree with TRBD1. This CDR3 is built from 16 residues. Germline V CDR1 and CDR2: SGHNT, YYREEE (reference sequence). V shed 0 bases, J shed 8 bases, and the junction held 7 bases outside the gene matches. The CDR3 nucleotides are TGTGCCAGCAGCTTGGTTACAGGGGGAAGGTATTCACCCCTCCACTTT. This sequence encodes CASSLVTGGRYSPLHF. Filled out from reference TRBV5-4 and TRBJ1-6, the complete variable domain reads ETGVTQSPTHLIKTRGQQVTLRCSSQSGHNTVSWYQQALGQGPQFIFQYYREEENGRGNFPPRFSGLQFPNYSSELNVNALELDDSALYLCASSLVTGGRYSPLHFGNGTRLTVT.

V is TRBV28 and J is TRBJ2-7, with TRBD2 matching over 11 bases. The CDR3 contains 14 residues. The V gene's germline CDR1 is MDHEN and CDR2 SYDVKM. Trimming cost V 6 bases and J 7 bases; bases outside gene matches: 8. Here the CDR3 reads CASRRSGRAREQYF. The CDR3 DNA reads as TGTGCCAGCAGACGTAGCGGGAGGGCCAGGGAGCAGTACTTC. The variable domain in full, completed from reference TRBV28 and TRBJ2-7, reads DVKVTQSSRYLVKRTGEKVFLECVQDMDHENMFWYRQDPGLGLRLIYFSYDVKMKEKGDIPEGYSVSREKKERFSLILESASTNQTSMYLCASRRSGRAREQYFGPGTRLTVT.

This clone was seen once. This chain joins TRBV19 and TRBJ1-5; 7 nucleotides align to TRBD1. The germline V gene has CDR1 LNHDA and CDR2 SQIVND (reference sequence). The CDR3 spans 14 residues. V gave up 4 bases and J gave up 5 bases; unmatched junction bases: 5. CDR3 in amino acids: CASSNQQGYQPQHF. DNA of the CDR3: TGTGCCAGTAGTAACCAACAGGGGTATCAGCCCCAGCATTTT. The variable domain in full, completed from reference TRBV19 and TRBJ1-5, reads DGGITQSPKYLFRKEGQNVTLSCEQNLNHDAMYWYRQDPGQGLRLIYYSQIVNDFQKGDIAEGYSVSREKKESFPLTVTSAQKNPTAFYLCASSNQQGYQPQHFGDGTRLSIL.

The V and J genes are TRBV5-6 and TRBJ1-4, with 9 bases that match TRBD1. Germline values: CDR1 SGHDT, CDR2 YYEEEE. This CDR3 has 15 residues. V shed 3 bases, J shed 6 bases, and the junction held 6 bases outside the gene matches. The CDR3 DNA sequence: TGTGCCAGCAGCTCGAAGGACAGGGGATATGAAAAACTGTTTTTT. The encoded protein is CASSSKDRGYEKLFF.

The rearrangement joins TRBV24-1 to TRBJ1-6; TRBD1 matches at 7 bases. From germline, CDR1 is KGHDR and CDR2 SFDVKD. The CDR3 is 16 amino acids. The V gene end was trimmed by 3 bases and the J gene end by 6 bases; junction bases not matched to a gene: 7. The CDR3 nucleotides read TGTGCCACCAGTGATCCCCGGGACAGTCCTAATTCACCCCTCCACTTT. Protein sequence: CATSDPRDSPNSPLHF.

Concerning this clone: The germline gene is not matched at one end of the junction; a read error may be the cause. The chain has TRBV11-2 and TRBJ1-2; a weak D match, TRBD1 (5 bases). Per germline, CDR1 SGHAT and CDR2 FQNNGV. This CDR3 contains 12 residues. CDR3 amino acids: CASSQLDSVPFF. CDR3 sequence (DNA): TGTGCCAGCAGCCAACTTGACAGTGTCCCCTTCTTC.

CDR3 nucleotide sequence: TGTGCTAGCGCCAGGGACAGGGGGCTGTGGCACACTGAAGCTTTCTTT. Protein: CASARDRGLWHTEAFF. V gene TRBV12-5 combines with J gene TRBJ1-1, with TRBD1 identical over 12 bases. This CDR3 region has 16 residues. The trim removed 9 bases at V and 3 bases at J, leaving 11 bases unmatched. Germline CDR1 LGHNT, CDR2 FRNRAP.

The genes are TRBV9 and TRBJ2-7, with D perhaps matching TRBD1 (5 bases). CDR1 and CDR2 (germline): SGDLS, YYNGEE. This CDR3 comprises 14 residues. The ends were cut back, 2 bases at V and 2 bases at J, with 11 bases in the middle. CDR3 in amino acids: CASSVGSRAYEQYF. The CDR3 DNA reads TGTGCCAGCAGCGTCGGTAGCAGGGCCTACGAGCAGTACTTC. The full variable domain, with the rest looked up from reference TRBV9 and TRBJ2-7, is DSGVTQTPKHLITATGQRVTLRCSPRSGDLSVYWYQQSLDQGLQFLIQYYNGEERAKGNILERFSAQQFPDLHSELNLSSLELGDSALYFCASSVGSRAYEQYFGPGTRLTVT.

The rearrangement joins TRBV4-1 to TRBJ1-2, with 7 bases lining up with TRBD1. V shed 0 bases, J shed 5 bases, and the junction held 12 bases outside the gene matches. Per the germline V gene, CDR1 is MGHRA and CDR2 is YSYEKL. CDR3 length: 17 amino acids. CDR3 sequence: CASSQDRTVEGAYGYTF. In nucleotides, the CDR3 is TGCGCCAGCAGCCAAGATAGGACAGTTGAGGGGGCATATGGCTACACCTTC.

CDR3 DNA sequence: TGTGCCACCAGCAGAGGACAGGGGACTCAGCCCCAGCATTTT. This encodes CATSRGQGTQPQHF. The V call is TRBV15, the J call TRBJ1-5, with 8 bases identical to TRBD1. The ends lost 1 base at V and 6 bases at J; junction bases unmatched: 2. This CDR3 region has 14 residues. From germline, CDR1 is LNHNV and CDR2 YYDKDF (reference sequence).

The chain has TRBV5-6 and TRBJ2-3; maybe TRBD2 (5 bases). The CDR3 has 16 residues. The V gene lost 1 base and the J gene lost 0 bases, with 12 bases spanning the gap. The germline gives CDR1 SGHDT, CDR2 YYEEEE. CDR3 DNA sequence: TGTGCCAGCAGCTTGAAGGTAGCGCAAAGCACAGATACGCAGTATTTT. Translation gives CASSLKVAQSTDTQYF. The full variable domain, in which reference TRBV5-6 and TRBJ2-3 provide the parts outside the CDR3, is DAGVTQSPTHLIKTRGQQVTLRCSPKSGHDTVSWYQQALGQGPQFIFQYYEEEERQRGNFPDRFSGHQFPNYSSELNVNALLLGDSALYLCASSLKVAQSTDTQYFGPGTRLTVL.

DNA for the CDR3: TGTGCCAGTAGAACATGGGGACAGGGGCCCCTAGCCAAAAACATTCAGTACTTC. Its protein product is CASRTWGQGPLAKNIQYF. The chain employs TRBV19 and TRBJ2-4; 10 positions match TRBD1. J lost 0 bases, V lost 6 bases, and 11 bases had no gene match. This CDR3 is 18 amino acids long. The germline gives CDR1 LNHDA, CDR2 SQIVND (reference sequence).

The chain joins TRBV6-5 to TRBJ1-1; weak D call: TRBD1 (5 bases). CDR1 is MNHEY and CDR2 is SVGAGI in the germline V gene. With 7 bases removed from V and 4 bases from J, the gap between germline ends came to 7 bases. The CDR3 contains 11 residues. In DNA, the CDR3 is TGTGCCAGCAAGGGGTCCACTGAAGCTTTCTTT. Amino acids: CASKGSTEAFF.

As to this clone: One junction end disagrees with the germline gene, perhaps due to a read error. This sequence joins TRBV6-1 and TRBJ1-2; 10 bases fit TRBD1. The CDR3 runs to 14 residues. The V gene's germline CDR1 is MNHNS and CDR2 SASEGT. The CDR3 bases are TGTGCCAGCCGTGACAGGGGGCTTTACTATGGCTACACCTTC. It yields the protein CASRDRGLYYGYTF.

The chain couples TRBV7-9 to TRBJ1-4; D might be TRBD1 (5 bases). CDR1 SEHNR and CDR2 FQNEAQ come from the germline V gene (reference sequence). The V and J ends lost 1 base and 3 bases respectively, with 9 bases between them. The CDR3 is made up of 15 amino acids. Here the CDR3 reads CASSLVAGPNEKLFF. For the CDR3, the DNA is TGTGCCAGCAGCTTAGTCGCGGGGCCTAATGAAAAACTGTTTTTT.

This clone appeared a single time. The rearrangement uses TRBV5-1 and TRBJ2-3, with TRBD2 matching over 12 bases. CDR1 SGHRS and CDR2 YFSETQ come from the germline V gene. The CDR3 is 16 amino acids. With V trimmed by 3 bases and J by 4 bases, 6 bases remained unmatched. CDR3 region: CASSSGTSGLADTQYF. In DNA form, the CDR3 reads TGCGCCAGCAGCTCCGGGACTAGCGGGCTCGCAGATACGCAGTATTTT. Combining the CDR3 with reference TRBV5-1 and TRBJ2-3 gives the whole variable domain KAGVTQTPRYLIKTRGQQVTLSCSPISGHRSVSWYQQTPGQGLQFLFEYFSETQRNKGNFPGRFSGRQFSNSRSEMNVSTLELGDSALYLCASSSGTSGLADTQYFGPGTRLTVL.

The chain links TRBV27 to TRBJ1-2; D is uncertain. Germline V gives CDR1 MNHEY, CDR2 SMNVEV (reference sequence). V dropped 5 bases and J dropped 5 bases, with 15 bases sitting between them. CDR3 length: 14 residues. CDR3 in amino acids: CASSRSRFGYGYTF. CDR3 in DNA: TGTGCCAGCAGTCGATCCAGGTTTGGGTATGGCTACACCTTC.